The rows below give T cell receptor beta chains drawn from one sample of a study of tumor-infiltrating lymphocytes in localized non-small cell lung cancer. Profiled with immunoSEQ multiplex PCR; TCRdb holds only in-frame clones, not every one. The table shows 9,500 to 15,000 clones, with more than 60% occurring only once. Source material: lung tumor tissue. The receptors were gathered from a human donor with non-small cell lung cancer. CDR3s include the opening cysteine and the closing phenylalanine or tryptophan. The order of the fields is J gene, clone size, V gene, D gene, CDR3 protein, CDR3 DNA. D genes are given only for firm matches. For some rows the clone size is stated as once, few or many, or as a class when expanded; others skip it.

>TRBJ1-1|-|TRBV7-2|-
CASSLSDRAGKEAFF
TGTGCCAGCAGCTTATCGGATCGGGCAGGCAAGGAAGCTTTCTTT
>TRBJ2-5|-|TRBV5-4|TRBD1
CASSYRGTAQETQYF
TGTGCCAGCAGCTACCGAGGGACAGCACAAGAGACCCAGTACTTC
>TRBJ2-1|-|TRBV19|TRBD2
CASSPSGLAGGTYNEQFF
TGTGCCAGTAGTCCATCAGGACTAGCGGGAGGGACATACAATGAGCAGTTCTTC
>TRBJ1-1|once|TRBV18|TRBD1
CASSQGANTEAFF
TGTGCCAGCTCACAGGGGGCGAACACTGAAGCTTTCTTT
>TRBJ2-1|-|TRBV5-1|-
CASSLGRGPYNEQFF
TGCGCCAGCAGCTTGGGGCGGGGTCCCTACAATGAGCAGTTCTTC
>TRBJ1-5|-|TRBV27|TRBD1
CASSPYRGGQPQHF
TGTGCCAGCAGTCCCTACAGGGGAGGTCAGCCCCAGCATTTT
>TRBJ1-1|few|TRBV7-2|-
CASSLATRTEAFF
TGTGCCAGCAGCTTAGCAACGAGGACTGAAGCTTTCTTT
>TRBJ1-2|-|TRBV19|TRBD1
CASSPRGQGGKGYTF
TGTGCCAGTAGTCCCCGGGGACAGGGAGGAAAGGGCTACACCTTC
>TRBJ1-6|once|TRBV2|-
CATRNEQGGNSPLHF
TGTGCCACCCGAAACGAACAGGGTGGGAATTCACCCCTCCACTTT
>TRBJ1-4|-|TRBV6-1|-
CASSQAGWDEKLFF
TGTGCCAGCAGTCAAGCAGGGTGGGATGAAAAACTGTTTTTT
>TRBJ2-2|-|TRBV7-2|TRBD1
CASKSGQGGHTGELFF
TGTGCCAGCAAATCCGGACAGGGGGGACACACCGGGGAGCTGTTTTTT
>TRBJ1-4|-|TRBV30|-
CAWRDSREKLFF
TGTGCCTGGAGGGACAGCCGTGAAAAACTGTTTTTT
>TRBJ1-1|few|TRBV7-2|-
CASSSHSEAFF
TGTGCCAGCAGCTCTCACAGTGAAGCTTTCTTT
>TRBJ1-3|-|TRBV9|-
CASSVGPPPGNTIYF
TGTGCCAGCAGCGTGGGACCCCCGCCAGGAAACACCATATATTTT
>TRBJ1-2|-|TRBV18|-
CASSPPARRGYTF
TGTGCCAGCTCACCACCCGCCCGGCGTGGCTACACCTTC
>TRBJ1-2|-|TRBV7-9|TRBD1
CASRPIDRGYGYTF
TGTGCCAGCAGACCAATTGACAGGGGCTATGGCTACACCTTC
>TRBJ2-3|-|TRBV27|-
CASSRYPLGRTDTQYF
TGTGCCAGCAGTAGATACCCACTGGGGCGTACAGATACGCAGTATTTT
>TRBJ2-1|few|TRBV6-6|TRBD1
CASRTGGTGDNEQFF
TGTGCCAGCAGGACGGGCGGGACAGGGGACAATGAGCAGTTCTTC
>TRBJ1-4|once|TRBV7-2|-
CASSAYQGPGGKLFF
TGTGCCAGCAGCGCGTACCAGGGGCCAGGTGGAAAACTGTTTTTT
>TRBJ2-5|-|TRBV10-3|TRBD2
CAITSGEQETQYF
TGTGCCATCACTAGCGGGGAACAAGAGACCCAGTACTTC
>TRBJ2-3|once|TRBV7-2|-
CASRGRTTDTQYF
TGTGCCAGCAGGGGGAGGACAACAGATACGCAGTATTTT